The rows below give T cell receptor beta chains drawn from one sample of a study of vaccination and CD4 T cells after COVID-19. TCRdb processed the PCR reads anew with MiXCR; each CDR3 protein has one entry. The table lists some 9,100 distinct CDR3 sequences, 34% of them singletons. For these TCRs, the target antigens are not known. The specimen was CD4+ T cells from blood, cultured in vitro. The receptor source for this set is a human donor in good health. CDR3s include the opening cysteine and the closing phenylalanine or tryptophan. The order of the fields is D gene, clone size, J gene, V gene, CDR3 protein, CDR3 DNA. A D gene is named only where the DNA matches it firmly. For some rows the clone size is stated as once, few or many, or as a class when expanded; others skip it.

d_gene: TRBD1; abundance: few; j_gene: TRBJ1-2; v_gene: TRBV6-1; CDR3aa: CASSDTGGSGYTF; CDR3nt: TGTGCCAGCAGTGATACAGGGGGCTCTGGCTACACCTTC
d_gene: TRBD1; abundance: NA; j_gene: TRBJ1-1; v_gene: TRBV29-1; CDR3aa: CSVTQGASTEAFF; CDR3nt: TGCAGCGTCACACAGGGGGCGAGCACTGAAGCTTTCTTT
d_gene: NA; abundance: few; j_gene: TRBJ2-7; v_gene: TRBV28; CDR3aa: CASSPFGGQTYEQYF; CDR3nt: TGTGCCAGCAGTCCCTTCGGTGGACAGACCTACGAGCAGTACTTC
d_gene: NA; abundance: NA; j_gene: TRBJ1-4; v_gene: TRBV20-1; CDR3aa: CSARGGGRKRNEKLFF; CDR3nt: TGCAGTGCTAGAGGGGGGGGGCGAAAGAGGAATGAAAAACTGTTTTTT
d_gene: NA; abundance: NA; j_gene: TRBJ2-3; v_gene: TRBV20-1; CDR3aa: CSARGPTTALRTASTDTQYF; CDR3nt: TGCAGTGCCAGGGGCCCCACTACCGCCCTAAGGACAGCAAGCACAGATACGCAGTATTTT
d_gene: NA; abundance: NA; j_gene: TRBJ1-5; v_gene: TRBV23-1; CDR3aa: CASSPPRRDLNQPQHF; CDR3nt: TGCGCCAGCAGTCCGCCAAGACGGGACCTCAATCAGCCCCAGCATTTT
d_gene: TRBD1; abundance: NA; j_gene: TRBJ1-1; v_gene: TRBV20-1; CDR3aa: CSARVFGDSENTEAFF; CDR3nt: TGCAGTGCTAGAGTATTCGGGGACAGCGAGAACACTGAAGCTTTCTTT
d_gene: TRBD1; abundance: few; j_gene: TRBJ2-7; v_gene: TRBV20-1; CDR3aa: CSASRQGKHEQYF; CDR3nt: TGCAGTGCTAGCCGACAGGGGAAACACGAGCAGTACTTC
d_gene: NA; abundance: NA; j_gene: TRBJ1-3; v_gene: TRBV7-8; CDR3aa: CASSLGGRGSGNTIYF; CDR3nt: TGTGCCAGCAGCTTAGGGGGCAGAGGCTCTGGAAACACCATATATTTT
d_gene: TRBD1; abundance: few; j_gene: TRBJ2-7; v_gene: TRBV20-1; CDR3aa: CSARERLQGATYEQYF; CDR3nt: TGCAGTGCTAGAGAGCGGTTACAGGGGGCGACCTACGAGCAGTACTTC